The table lists the clone carrying this T cell receptor beta chain with a few counts. Its target is not known. Each CDR3 protein gets one entry after TCRdb re-called the reads with MiXCR. The repertoire holds about 260,000 distinct CDR3 sequences, with roughly an eighth as singletons. CDR1 and CDR2 from the germline V gene are MNHEY and SMNVEV (reference sequence). Trimming took 4 bases from V and 11 from J; bases not matched to a gene: 9. CDR3 length: 15 amino acids. The sample is drawn from a study of T cell repertoires in cytomegalovirus infection. Study results and limitations: Dominant in the ex vivo response were TCR beta clonotypes restricted by HLA-C and specific for CMV.

This TCR came from a human donor in good health (CMV status not recorded). Some clones in this sample may be carry-over from other donors' samples. The specimen was PBMCs. V gene TRBV27 combines with J gene TRBJ2-1, with 12 nucleotides matching TRBD2. The CDR3 coding sequence is TGTGCCAGCAGTTCCAGGACTAGCGGGGTACGTAAGCAGTTCTTC. It specifies CASSSRTSGVRKQFF.